The next 28 T cell receptor beta chains were all read from a single sample in a study of T cell responses to AZD1222 COVID-19 vaccine (dated by TCRdb to 2020 to 2022). Sample time point, as interpreted from the label and publication: about 28 days (+/-7) after the second vaccine dose. Library generation was performed with the immunoSEQ multiplex PCR assay. TCRdb provides this immuneACCESS table in a form limited to in-frame rearrangements. Some clones are lacking; in checked studies, under half of them reflect an unresolved V gene, and why the rest are absent is not known. The sample records some 130,000 clones, over 85% of which are singletons. The top ten constitute 6.5% to 8% of the sample. Sequenced material: peripheral blood, taken 28 days after the second AZD1222 dose. The receptors were sampled from an adult who received the AZD1222 COVID-19 vaccine.

The rearrangement links TRBV30 to TRBJ2-7, with 8 positions matching TRBD1. Germline V lookup: CDR1 GTSNPN, CDR2 SVGIG (reference sequence). CDR3 length: 12 residues. V was clipped by 8 bases and J by 5 bases; unmatched bases: 8. The CDR3 sequence is CAADREYNEQYF. CDR3 bases: TGTGCCGCGGACAGGGAATACAACGAGCAGTACTTC.

The chain couples TRBV19 to TRBJ1-2; perhaps TRBD1 as D (5 bases). CDR3 length: 16 amino acids. Germline V gene data show CDR1 as LNHDA and CDR2 as SQIVND (reference sequence). The ends were cut back, 7 bases at V and 1 base at J, with 19 bases in the middle. The CDR3 DNA reads TGTGCCAGTAATCACCCATGGGACGTCCTTAACTATGGCTACACCTTC. Its translation is CASNHPWDVLNYGYTF.

This clone has a single count. The CDR3 reads CATSRDRAGGSSGNTIYF. DNA of the CDR3: TGTGCCACCAGCAGAGATAGGGCAGGGGGAAGCTCTGGAAACACCATATATTTT. V is TRBV15 and J is TRBJ1-3, with 7 nucleotides matching TRBD1. The V segment lost 0 bases and the J segment 0 bases; nucleotides outside the gene matches: 8. This CDR3 has 18 residues. Per germline, CDR1 LNHNV and CDR2 YYDKDF (reference sequence). Using reference TRBV15 and TRBJ1-3 for the parts outside the CDR3, the full variable domain is DAMVIQNPRYQVTQFGKPVTLSCSQTLNHNVMYWYQQKSSQAPKLLFHYYDKDFNNEADTPDNFQSRRPNTSFCFLDIRSPGLGDTAMYLCATSRDRAGGSSGNTIYFGEGSWLTVV.

The CDR3 DNA follows: TGTGCCAGCAGTTCAACAGATCTTGAAGCTTTCTTT. Encoded protein: CASSSTDLEAFF. This chain uses TRBV27 with TRBJ1-1; D remains unclear. There are 12 residues in the CDR3. The V end lost 4 bases, the J end lost 7 bases, and 10 bases lay between the germline ends. Germline CDR1 is MNHEY and CDR2 is SMNVEV (reference sequence).

The rearrangement links TRBV2 to TRBJ2-7; D might be TRBD1 (5 bases). This CDR3 contains 13 residues. The ends were cut back, 4 bases at V and 6 bases at J, with 13 bases in the middle. From germline, CDR1 is SNHLY and CDR2 FYNNEI. Here the CDR3 reads CASSAAGRREQYF. The CDR3 DNA reads TGTGCCAGCAGTGCTGCAGGGCGACGCGAGCAGTACTTC.

The chain is built from TRBV19 and TRBJ2-1; no reliable D call. Trimming took off 0 bases at V and 4 bases at J, with 13 bases between the two ends. Germline V gene sequence: CDR1 LNHDA, CDR2 SQIVND (reference sequence). This CDR3 has 16 residues. In nucleotides, the CDR3 is TGTGCCAGTAGTATAGATGGTAGTGGCGGATACAATGAGCAGTTCTTC. It encodes CASSIDGSGGYNEQFF.

J is TRBJ1-4 and V is TRBV28, with TRBD1 identical over 7 bases. The germline CDR1 and CDR2 sequences are MDHEN and SYDVKM. V was pared by 3 bases and J by 8 bases, with 9 bases of the junction left unmatched. The CDR3 length is 15 residues. The CDR3 nucleotides are TGTGCCAGCAGTTTGGAACAGGGGTGGGACGAAAAACTGTTTTTT. It is translated as CASSLEQGWDEKLFF.

In this sample, this clone turned up a few times. This rearrangement joins TRBV2 to TRBJ1-1, with a tentative D call TRBD1 (6 bases). The CDR3 has 16 amino acids. The V gene's germline CDR1 is SNHLY and CDR2 FYNNEI. Trimming stripped 4 bases from V and 3 bases from J, with 18 bases between. As DNA, the CDR3 is TGTGCCAGCAGTGGGGGGGGCGCGGCACCCGACACTGAAGCTTTCTTT. Translating gives CASSGGGAAPDTEAFF.

The J gene is TRBJ1-1, the V gene TRBV6-2 or TRBV6-3; perhaps TRBD1 as D (6 bases). V lost 2 bases and J 7 bases, leaving 8 bases between the germline ends. The CDR3 runs to 12 residues. Germline V gene data show CDR1 as MNHEY and CDR2 as SVGEGT. CDR3 sequence reads: CASSYGGGEAFF. CDR3 nucleotide sequence: TGTGCCAGCAGTTACGGGGGCGGTGAAGCTTTCTTT.

Written as DNA, the CDR3 is TGTGCCAGCAGCTTAGGGCAGGGGATGACTGAAGCTTTCTTT. This encodes CASSLGQGMTEAFF. J is TRBJ1-1 and V is TRBV7-9; tentatively, D is TRBD1 (6 bases). Germline V gene lookup returns CDR1 SEHNR and CDR2 FQNEAQ (reference sequence). The CDR3 is 14 amino acids. The V end was cut by 1 base, the J end by 5 bases, with 11 bases between.

This clone has just a few counts. The chain is built from TRBV5-4 and TRBJ1-2; 10 nucleotides agree with TRBD1. CDR3 length: 14 residues. Germline loops: CDR1 SGHNT, CDR2 YYREEE (reference sequence). Unmatched junction bases numbered 4, after V lost 4 bases and J lost 4 bases. The CDR3 is CASSRDRGTYGYTF. The DNA for the CDR3 is TGTGCCAGCAGCCGGGACAGGGGTACCTATGGCTACACCTTC.

This sequence joins TRBV5-8 and TRBJ2-2; maybe TRBD1 (6 bases). CDR3 size: 14 residues. In germline, CDR1 is SGHTS, CDR2 YDEGEE. V dropped 6 bases and J dropped 5 bases, with 14 bases sitting between them. CDR3 nucleotides: TGTGCCAGCACCCTGTTAGGGGGAACCGGGGAGCTGTTTTTT. It translates to CASTLLGGTGELFF. The entire variable domain, with the rest obtained from reference TRBV5-8 and TRBJ2-2, is as follows: EAGVTQSPTHLIKTRGQQATLRCSPISGHTSVYWYQQALGLGLQFLLWYDEGEERNRGNFPPRFSGRQFPNYSSELNVNALELEDSALYLCASTLLGGTGELFFGEGSRLTVL.

This rearrangement joins TRBV6-5 to TRBJ1-2; D not certain. V lost 3 bases, J lost 1 base, and 12 bases lay in between. The CDR3 contains 15 residues. Germline V gene data show CDR1 as MNHEY and CDR2 as SVGAGI. CDR3 bases: TGTGCCAGCAGTTATCTGAGGAGTGTTAACTATGGCTACACCTTC. Protein: CASSYLRSVNYGYTF.

V usage is TRBV25-1 and J usage is TRBJ1-1; 7 nucleotides agree with TRBD1. V was pared by 3 bases and J by 5 bases, with 12 bases of the junction left unmatched. Germline V gene lookup returns CDR1 MGHDK and CDR2 SYGVNS. This CDR3 has 16 amino acids. The CDR3 sequence is CASSDGIFAGGTEAFF. For the CDR3, the DNA is TGTGCCAGCAGTGACGGGATTTTTGCAGGGGGGACTGAAGCTTTCTTT.

The rearrangement uses TRBV30 and TRBJ1-5; D unresolved. Germline V gene lookup returns CDR1 GTSNPN and CDR2 SVGIG (reference sequence). Trimming took off 7 bases at V and 3 bases at J, with 10 bases between the two ends. CDR3 length: 12 amino acids. The chain's CDR3 is CAFGRDNQPQHF. CDR3 in DNA: TGTGCCTTTGGCAGAGACAATCAGCCCCAGCATTTT.

This rearrangement joins TRBV27 to TRBJ2-2; D call uncertain. This CDR3 comprises 16 residues. CDR1 is MNHEY, CDR2 SMNVEV, per germline (reference sequence). Trimming took 1 base from V and 0 from J, leaving 9 bases between them. CDR3 loop: CASSLFLGANTGELFF. DNA of the CDR3: TGTGCCAGCAGTTTATTTCTTGGAGCGAACACCGGGGAGCTGTTTTTT.

V usage is TRBV30 and J usage is TRBJ2-1; D uncertain. This CDR3 comprises 14 residues. The V gene's germline CDR1 is GTSNPN and CDR2 SVGIG (reference sequence). V lost 2 bases, J lost 9 bases, and 17 bases lay in between. The CDR3 spells CAWSRFSTKGEQFF. In nucleotides, the CDR3 is TGTGCCTGGAGTAGGTTCTCTACCAAGGGTGAGCAGTTCTTC.

The gene calls are TRBV4-2 and TRBJ1-2; no clear D. CDR1 is LGHNA, CDR2 YNFKEQ, per germline. Trimming cost V 5 bases and J 5 bases, with 6 bases left between them. The CDR3 spans 11 residues. The CDR3 sequence: CASSFPYGYTF. The CDR3 DNA reads as TGTGCCAGCAGCTTTCCGTATGGCTACACCTTC.

The chain recombines TRBV5-4 with TRBJ2-3; 10 bases match TRBD1. The germline CDR1 and CDR2 sequences are SGHNT and YYREEE (reference sequence). With V trimmed by 0 bases and J by 5 bases, 9 bases remained unmatched. The CDR3 is made up of 17 amino acids. The CDR3 spells CASSLAPPGQGIDTQYF. In DNA, the CDR3 is TGTGCCAGCAGCTTGGCCCCCCCGGGACAGGGGATAGATACGCAGTATTTT.

The chain employs TRBV6-1 and TRBJ2-4; 8 bases agree with TRBD1. CDR1 MNHNS and CDR2 SASEGT come from the germline V gene. The CDR3 spans 16 residues. Trimming cost V 4 bases and J 6 bases; bases outside gene matches: 11. The CDR3 here is CASSGTGSVVGNIQYF. As DNA, the CDR3 is TGTGCCAGCAGTGGGACAGGGAGCGTTGTGGGAAACATTCAGTACTTC.

V is TRBV6-5 and J is TRBJ1-2; tentative D call: TRBD1 (5 bases). V was trimmed by 6 bases and J by 5 bases, leaving 13 bases between them. The CDR3 length is 13 residues. The germline CDR1 and CDR2 sequences are MNHEY and SVGAGI. The CDR3 sequence: CASSRYRLYGYTF. CDR3 nucleotides: TGTGCCAGCAGCCGGTACAGGTTGTATGGCTACACCTTC.

The CDR3: CASRATRKYEQYF. The CDR3 DNA reads as TGTGCCAGCAGAGCGACACGGAAGTACGAGCAGTACTTC. The chain combines TRBV11-2 with TRBJ2-7; D gene uncertain. V shed 6 bases and J shed 4 bases, with 13 bases lying between them. Germline V gives CDR1 SGHAT, CDR2 FQNNGV. This CDR3 is 13 amino acids long.

In its sample, this clone was seen a few times. The chain combines TRBV5-1 with TRBJ1-1; D remains unclear. V lost 4 bases to trimming and J lost 0 bases, with 10 bases between them. Germline V gene data show CDR1 as SGHRS and CDR2 as YFSETQ. There are 14 residues in the CDR3. The CDR3 region has the DNA TGCGCCAGCAGCCCGGACCCTATGAACACTGAAGCTTTCTTT. Translating gives CASSPDPMNTEAFF.

The chain couples TRBV6-2 or TRBV6-3 to TRBJ1-1; D gene unclear. V was trimmed by 2 bases and J by 0 bases, leaving 7 bases between them. This CDR3 spans 14 amino acids. Germline V gene lookup returns CDR1 MNHEY and CDR2 SVGEGT. The CDR3 loop is CASSYLQLNTEAFF. CDR3 bases: TGTGCCAGCAGTTACCTGCAGCTGAACACTGAAGCTTTCTTT.

The V call is TRBV5-4, the J call TRBJ2-1; 9 bases align to TRBD2. Germline V gene lookup returns CDR1 SGHNT and CDR2 YYREEE (reference sequence). The CDR3 is 15 amino acids. V shed 0 bases and J 7 bases; nucleotides not matched to a gene: 5. CDR3 loop: CASSLASGGTNEQFF. For the CDR3, the DNA is TGTGCCAGCAGCTTGGCCAGCGGGGGGACGAATGAGCAGTTCTTC.

The V call is TRBV9, the J call TRBJ1-5; 7 nucleotides line up with TRBD1. The CDR3 has 14 amino acids. The junction had 4 bases not matched to a gene; V was cut back by 4 bases and J by 3 bases. In germline, CDR1 is SGDLS, CDR2 YYNGEE. CDR3 region: CASSLTGDNQPQHF. CDR3 sequence (DNA): TGTGCCAGCAGCCTTACAGGGGACAATCAGCCCCAGCATTTT.

This sequence joins TRBV7-9 and TRBJ2-3; D gene uncertain. Germline CDR1 SEHNR, CDR2 FQNEAQ (reference sequence). CDR3 length equals 12 residues. The V end was cut by 3 bases, the J end by 11 bases, with 12 bases between. The CDR3 is CASSLGYREQYF. The DNA for the CDR3 is TGTGCCAGCAGCTTGGGTTATAGGGAGCAGTATTTT.

The J gene is TRBJ1-5, the V gene TRBV19; D not certain. Germline assignment: CDR1 LNHDA and CDR2 SQIVND (reference sequence). V lost 2 bases to trimming and J lost 3 bases, with 8 bases between them. CDR3 length: 14 amino acids. CDR3 sequence (DNA): TGTGCCAGTAGTATACTCGGACCCAATCAGCCCCAGCATTTT. Its protein is CASSILGPNQPQHF.